This entry features one TCR beta chain sequence. Its specificity is not known. Method: immunoSEQ multiplex PCR; TCRdb's copy keeps in-frame clones and lacks some. In the table there are approximately 23,000 clones, about 84% of which are singletons. This record belongs to a study of T cells after posttransplantation cyclophosphamide. Study-wide findings and caveats: Skin or GI-infiltrating T cells shared few TRB sequences with blood.

Germline V gives CDR1 SGHRS, CDR2 YFSETQ. Deletions cut 7 bases from V and 3 bases from J, with 17 bases between. The CDR3 totals 15 residues. Sequenced sample: PBMCs. The chain carries TRBV5-1 and TRBJ2-1; the D gene is possibly TRBD2 (7 bases). The receptor comes from a woman aged 55-69 years with a blood cancer, CMV-positive, and with a related stem cell donor. The CDR3 coding sequence is TGCGCCAGCTCCTGGGGGGGACAAATCTACAATGAGCAGTTCTTC. Amino acid sequence: CASSWGGQIYNEQFF.